A single sample gave rise to the 11 T cell receptor beta chains below, sequenced in a study of cytomegalovirus exposure and HLA in healthy donors. PCR amplification relied on 60 Vbeta primers (plus 13 Jbeta primers). Assay used: immunoSEQ multiplex PCR; TCRdb lists only in-frame clones, some missing. Of approximately 100,000 clones in the sample, over 60% were seen once. Specimen: PBMCs. These receptors were taken from a female donor in good health and CMV-seropositive.

V and J are TRBV14 and TRBJ2-2, with D perhaps TRBD1 (5 bases). V dropped 0 bases and J dropped 1 base, with 6 bases sitting between them. CDR1 is SGHDN and CDR2 is FVKESK in the germline V gene. The CDR3 covers 15 residues. The CDR3 reads CASSQEGVNTGELFF. CDR3 sequence (DNA): TGTGCCAGCAGCCAAGAAGGGGTGAACACCGGGGAGCTGTTTTTT.

A word on this clone: An end of the junction does not agree with germline; a read error may underlie this. The rearrangement joins TRBV7-9 to TRBJ1-3, with 9 bases identical to TRBD1. In germline, CDR1 is SEHNR, CDR2 FQNEAQ (reference sequence). The CDR3 is 16 amino acids. The CDR3 nucleotides are TGTGTCAGCAGCTTATGGGGGACAGGGAAAGGAAACACCATATATTTT. This codes for CVSSLWGTGKGNTIYF.

This clone has only one observation. The V and J genes are TRBV21-1 and TRBJ2-7; the table names TRBD2, a call not compared with the DNA. TRBV21-1 is labeled a pseudogene. The CDR3 is 14 residues long. CDR3 region: CASLGRNGSYEQYF. CDR3 coding DNA: TGTGCCAGTCTAGGTAGGAACGGATCCTACGAGCAGTACTTC.

The chain is built from TRBV11-2 and TRBJ2-1; 8 bases are shared with TRBD2. Germline lookup yields CDR1 SGHAT and CDR2 FQNNGV. This CDR3 is 17 amino acids long. V lost 5 bases to trimming and J lost 1 base; unmatched junction nucleotides: 10. The CDR3 region is CASSPYQGLGSYNEQFF. The DNA of the CDR3 is TGTGCCAGCAGCCCATACCAGGGACTAGGGTCCTACAATGAGCAGTTCTTC.

This clone was seen a handful of times. CDR3 protein: CASSTPPGETQYF. For the CDR3, the DNA is TGTGCCAGCAGCACCCCACCCGGGGAGACCCAGTACTTC. This chain connects TRBV5-4 to TRBJ2-5; D call uncertain. The CDR3 is made up of 13 amino acids. Germline V gene sequence: CDR1 SGHNT, CDR2 YYREEE (reference sequence). V was cut by 4 bases and J by 5 bases, with 12 bases left in between.

The chain couples TRBV27 to TRBJ1-1, with TRBD1 matching over 7 bases. V was clipped by 4 bases and J by 4 bases; unmatched bases: 6. The germline gives CDR1 MNHEY, CDR2 SMNVEV (reference sequence). This CDR3 contains 14 residues. Written as DNA, the CDR3 is TGTGCCAGCAGTTCATACAGGGGATTCACTGAAGCTTTCTTT. It translates to CASSSYRGFTEAFF.

The gene calls are TRBV5-8 and TRBJ2-5, with a possible D match to TRBD1 (6 bases). From germline, CDR1 is SGHTS and CDR2 YDEGEE. The CDR3 runs to 13 residues. V was trimmed by 4 bases and J by 4 bases, leaving 11 bases between them. The CDR3 is CASSILTGETQYF. CDR3 nucleotide sequence: TGTGCCAGCAGCATACTGACAGGAGAGACCCAGTACTTC.

Concerning this clone itself: The same CDR3 is also encoded by other DNA sequences in this sample. This chain joins TRBV7-9 and TRBJ2-6, with D perhaps TRBD1 (5 bases). The CDR3 sequence is 16 residues long. The germline gives CDR1 SEHNR, CDR2 FQNEAQ (reference sequence). Trimming took 3 bases from V and 4 from J, leaving 13 bases between them. CDR3 region: CASSLAQGSGANVLTF. The CDR3 DNA sequence: TGTGCCAGCAGCTTGGCTCAGGGTTCCGGGGCCAACGTCCTGACTTTC.

The V and J genes are TRBV12-5 and TRBJ1-1; D gene unclear. The CDR3 has 15 amino acids. The V end lost 3 bases, the J end lost 4 bases, and 15 bases lay between the germline ends. From germline, CDR1 is LGHNT and CDR2 FRNRAP. CDR3 DNA sequence: TGTGCTAGTGGTTTTTCAACAGCTCGGGGCACTGAAGCTTTCTTT. Translated: CASGFSTARGTEAFF.

V and J are TRBV19 and TRBJ1-5; maybe TRBD1 (6 bases). Trimming left V 4 bases short and J 1 base short, with 8 bases between. From germline, CDR1 is LNHDA and CDR2 SQIVND (reference sequence). The CDR3 totals 14 residues. CDR3 sequence reads: CASSRGPSNQPQHF. The CDR3 DNA follows: TGTGCCAGTAGTAGGGGGCCCAGCAATCAGCCCCAGCATTTT.

The J gene is TRBJ1-3, the V gene TRBV7-9; 8 nucleotides match TRBD1. This CDR3 comprises 16 residues. The germline V gene encodes CDR1 SEHNR and CDR2 FQNEAQ (reference sequence). Trimming cost V 6 bases and J 4 bases; bases outside gene matches: 11. The CDR3 region is CASRKIWTGSGNTIYF. DNA for the CDR3: TGTGCCAGCAGAAAAATTTGGACAGGGAGCGGAAACACCATATATTTT.